The 10 T cell receptor beta chains below come from one sample, sequenced in a study of T cell repertoires in cytomegalovirus infection. TCRdb independently ran MiXCR on the reads; one entry per CDR3 protein. Among hundreds of thousands of distinct CDR3 sequences listed, 15% to 20% were seen once. Material for sequencing was PBMCs. Receptor source: a human donor in good health (CMV status not recorded). Some clones in this sample may be carry-over from other donors' samples.

The chain couples TRBV12-3 or TRBV12-4 to TRBJ1-4, with 11 bases fitting TRBD1. The CDR3 contains 14 residues. V lost 6 bases, J lost 10 bases, and 7 bases stayed unmatched. In nucleotides, the CDR3 is TGTGCCAGCAGGTCCGGGACAGGGGGAGGAAAACTGTTTTTT. Its protein product is CASRSGTGGGKLFF.

In its sample, this clonotype was seen many times. The V and J genes are TRBV7-2 and TRBJ2-7, with D possibly matching TRBD2 (6 bases). CDR1 is SGHTA and CDR2 is FQGNSA in the germline V gene. This CDR3 is 13 amino acids long. Trimming cost V 3 bases and J 6 bases, with 12 bases left between them. The CDR3 nucleotides are TGTGCCAGCAGCTTCGCGGGAATAGGCGAGCAGTACTTC. It is translated as CASSFAGIGEQYF.

This clonotype was recorded many times. V usage is TRBV5-4 and J usage is TRBJ2-7, with D maybe TRBD2 (7 bases). This CDR3 is 14 amino acids long. V lost 4 bases to trimming and J lost 3 bases, with 14 bases between them. CDR1 is SGHNT and CDR2 is YYREEE in the germline V gene (reference sequence). In DNA form, the CDR3 reads TGTGCCAGCAGCCGCGGGGGCGCGGACTACGAGCAGTACTTC. This translates into CASSRGGADYEQYF.

This clonotype was picked up many times. The V call is TRBV2, the J call TRBJ2-3, with D possibly TRBD1 on 7 matching bases. CDR1 SNHLY and CDR2 FYNNEI come from the germline V gene. The CDR3 runs 15 residues. Trimming shortened V by 11 bases and J by 1 base, and 19 bases separated the two germline ends. The CDR3 coding sequence is TGTGCCTACCGTCCGACCAGGGGGGGCACAGATACGCAGTATTTT. Protein: CAYRPTRGGTDTQYF.

The V and J genes are TRBV5-1 and TRBJ2-7, with D uncertain. V lost 0 bases and J lost 7, with 14 bases in between. Germline CDR1 and CDR2: SGHRS and YFSETQ. This CDR3 spans 14 amino acids. The chain's CDR3 is CASSLDSGSGEQYF. The CDR3 DNA is TGCGCCAGCAGCTTGGACTCAGGTTCTGGGGAGCAGTACTTC.

This clonotype appeared many times. This rearrangement joins TRBV7-2 to TRBJ2-3; 8 positions agree with TRBD1. The germline CDR1 and CDR2 sequences are SGHTA and FQGNSA. V was pared by 4 bases and J by 4 bases, with 7 bases of the junction left unmatched. This CDR3 region has 15 residues. The CDR3 nucleotides read TGTGCCAGCAGCTCCGGACAGGGAAGCGCAGATACGCAGTATTTT. It codes for CASSSGQGSADTQYF.

J is TRBJ2-1 and V is TRBV5-4, with TRBD2 as a possible D gene (5 bases). V lost 3 bases and J 9 bases, leaving 22 bases between the germline ends. The CDR3 runs 16 residues. The germline CDR1 and CDR2 sequences are SGHNT and YYREEE (reference sequence). CDR3 region: CASSSPGNLARSEQFF. CDR3 DNA sequence: TGTGCCAGCAGCTCCCCCGGGAATCTAGCCCGCAGTGAGCAGTTCTTC.

This clonotype showed up many times. The V call is TRBV4-1, the J call TRBJ1-1, with 8 bases fitting TRBD1. CDR3 length equals 14 residues. The germline gives CDR1 MGHRA, CDR2 YSYEKL. J was trimmed by 2 bases and V by 6 bases; bases with no gene match: 5. For the CDR3, the DNA is TGCGCCAGCAGGAGACAGGGGAGTAACACTGAAGCTTTCTTT. Protein product: CASRRQGSNTEAFF.

This clonotype was counted between two and nine times. This chain uses TRBV6-6 with TRBJ2-6; a possible D gene is TRBD2 (6 bases). The CDR3 is 18 residues long. The germline gives CDR1 MNHNY, CDR2 SVGAGI (reference sequence). Trimming shortened V by 6 bases and J by 0 bases, and 18 bases separated the two germline ends. For the CDR3, the DNA is TGTGCCAGCAGAGTGAGCGGGCCCGGCCACTCTGGGGCCAACGTCCTGACTTTC. The encoded protein is CASRVSGPGHSGANVLTF.

The V call is TRBV6-5, the J call TRBJ2-7, with D uncertain. The CDR3 has 12 residues. The V end lost 0 bases, the J end lost 3 bases, and 3 bases lay between the germline ends. Germline values: CDR1 MNHEY, CDR2 SVGAGI. The CDR3 sequence: CASSYSVYEQYF. The CDR3 region has the DNA TGTGCCAGCAGTTACTCCGTCTACGAGCAGTACTTC.